This T cell receptor (beta chain) was retrieved from a study of human T cells and chemical hapten exposure. Study-wide context: The study sensitized with 2% DPC on a roughly 2 cm by roughly 2 cm patch of upper inner arm skin. Minor volume differences among pooled libraries chiefly drove per-sample TCR yield variation.

Germline CDR1 MGHDK, CDR2 SYGVNS. There are 14 residues in the CDR3. Trimming pared 7 bases from V and 0 bases from J, leaving 7 bases between. This clonotype appeared many times. The library tagged individual cDNA molecules with unique molecular identifiers. TCRdb re-derived calls from the RACE reads in MiXCR, one entry per CDR3 protein. Found here are around 130,000 distinct CDR3 sequences, 10% to 15% of them singletons; the top ten hold more than 1.1%. Time point reported: patch test 2, 6 weeks after DPC sensitization. Stated treatment: therapeutic diphenylcyclopropenone sensitization with weekly scalp DPC.

V gene TRBV25-1 combines with J gene TRBJ1-6; D not certain. The TCR sequence derives from a woman between 45 and 65 years old with alopecia areata. Some clones in this sample may be carry-over from other donors' samples. The material sequenced was whole blood, taken in connection with sensitization to the hapten diphenylcyclopropenone (DPC). In DNA form, the CDR3 reads TGTGCCAGCACTACGACCTCCTATAATTCACCCCTCCACTTT. Translated: CASTTTSYNSPLHF.